Presented here are 32 T cell receptor beta chains from one specimen sequenced in a study of T-cell memory formation after mild COVID-19 (dated by TCRdb to the early 2020s). Library creation used 5' RACE. TCRdb lists the instrument as Illumina NovaSeq 6000. TCRdb trimmed the raw reads at Q25, called clones with MiXCR and kept productive beta chains. Identical CDR3 protein sequences are pooled into one entry, listed with their most common genes and DNA. The sample includes under 450,000 distinct CDR3 sequences, with less than 25% observed a single time. The ten largest clones capture around a fifth of the sample. The sample was PBMCs or a T cell subset sorted from them (not recorded which). These TCRs come from a man between 18 and 35 years old who had mild COVID-19 (a few samples of this study predate the infection). The sample titles of this study are shuffled in the database, so cell type and time point are left out; the donor was told from shared clones.

The V gene is TRBV28, the J gene TRBJ2-3, with 8 bases that match TRBD2. Germline V gene sequence: CDR1 MDHEN, CDR2 SYDVKM. V shed 4 bases and J 6 bases; nucleotides not matched to a gene: 12. CDR3 length: 16 residues. The DNA of the CDR3 is TGTGCCAGCAGTTCCCCCCGGGGGGGGAAAGGGGATACGCAGTATTTT. Translated, it gives CASSSPRGGKGDTQYF.

The V and J genes are TRBV12-3 or TRBV12-4 and TRBJ2-3, with D maybe TRBD2 (6 bases). This CDR3 is 13 amino acids long. Trimming took 5 bases from V and 7 from J, leaving 13 bases between them. The CDR3 nucleotides read TGTGCCAGCAGTGAAGCTAGCGCTAATACGCAGTATTTT. This codes for CASSEASANTQYF.

V usage is TRBV29-1 and J usage is TRBJ1-6, with D possibly TRBD1 on 5 matching bases. V was trimmed by 6 bases and J by 10 bases, leaving 16 bases between them. The germline V gene has CDR1 SQVTM and CDR2 ANQGSEA. The CDR3 covers 13 residues. Here the CDR3 reads CSVVTVEGSPLHF. CDR3 nucleotides: TGCAGCGTGGTGACAGTTGAAGGGTCACCCCTCCACTTT.

This clonotype came up a few times. This chain joins TRBV29-1 and TRBJ1-5; perhaps TRBD1 as D (6 bases). CDR3 length equals 14 residues. The germline CDR1 and CDR2 sequences are SQVTM and ANQGSEA. V lost 1 base and J 5 bases, leaving 12 bases between the germline ends. The CDR3 DNA reads TGCAGCGTTGAAGCCAGGGGCGGGCATCAGCCCCAGCATTTT. Protein: CSVEARGGHQPQHF.

In this sample, this clonotype turned up a few times. The rearrangement uses TRBV6-5 and TRBJ2-2; D tentatively reads TRBD1 or TRBD2 (6 bases each). The CDR3 length is 19 residues. V shed 0 bases and J shed 2 bases, with 19 bases lying between them. From germline, CDR1 is MNHEY and CDR2 SVGAGI. The CDR3 nucleotides read TGTGCCAGCAGTTACTCCAACGCTTTTGGGGGGCCAAACACCGGGGAGCTGTTTTTT. Its translation is CASSYSNAFGGPNTGELFF.

The chain joins TRBV6-6 to TRBJ2-7; perhaps TRBD2 as D (6 bases). Trimming cost V 4 bases and J 2 bases, with 15 bases left between them. The CDR3 contains 15 residues. Per germline, CDR1 MNHNY and CDR2 SVGAGI (reference sequence). The CDR3 region is CASSSPGGETYEQYV. CDR3 nucleotides: TGTGCCAGCAGTTCTCCCGGCGGGGAAACCTACGAGCAGTACGTC.

This clonotype was counted between two and nine times. The V and J genes are TRBV3-1 and TRBJ2-7; TRBD2 might be the D (6 bases). Trimming took 1 base from V and 6 from J, leaving 13 bases between them. This CDR3 is built from 14 residues. Germline V gene data show CDR1 as LGHDT and CDR2 as YNNKEL (reference sequence). The CDR3 DNA follows: TGTGCCAGCAGCCAAGGGATGCGAGCGGGCGAGCAGTACGTC. This sequence encodes CASSQGMRAGEQYV.

Only a few counts were recorded for this clonotype. V usage is TRBV7-2 and J usage is TRBJ2-3; tentatively, D is TRBD1 or TRBD2 (6 bases each). The CDR3 runs to 15 residues. Germline lookup yields CDR1 SGHTA and CDR2 FQGNSA. V lost 3 bases, J lost 1 base, and 11 bases lay in between. The CDR3 reads CASSFWGAGTDTQYF. In DNA form, the CDR3 reads TGTGCCAGCAGCTTTTGGGGGGCAGGCACAGATACGCAGTATTTT.

The chain joins TRBV6-5 to TRBJ2-1; D may correspond to TRBD1 or TRBD2 (5 bases each). There are 11 residues in the CDR3. V was cut by 7 bases and J by 7 bases, with 8 bases left in between. Germline V gene lookup returns CDR1 MNHEY and CDR2 SVGAGI. The CDR3 sequence: CASTGRNEQFF. Written as DNA, the CDR3 is TGTGCCAGCACGGGACGGAATGAGCAGTTCTTC.

This clonotype was detected a few times. This chain uses TRBV5-5 with TRBJ2-5; TRBD2 agrees at 7 bases. Germline lookup yields CDR1 SGHKS and CDR2 YYEKEE (reference sequence). The CDR3 is 20 amino acids. V was clipped by 4 bases and J by 3 bases; unmatched bases: 24. The CDR3 DNA follows: TGTGCCAGCAGCCTTTTCTCCACCCCGTCCAGCGTTGCGGGGGAAGAGACCCAGTACTTC. Translation gives CASSLFSTPSSVAGEETQYF.

The sample holds many counts of this clonotype. J is TRBJ2-3 and V is TRBV5-1; 14 nucleotides line up with TRBD2. The CDR3 has 17 amino acids. The ends lost 0 bases at V and 6 bases at J; junction bases unmatched: 6. CDR1 and CDR2 (germline): SGHRS, YFSETQ. The CDR3 DNA follows: TGCGCCAGCAGCTTGGGACTAGCGGGGGGGCCAGCGGATACGCAGTATTTT. It specifies CASSLGLAGGPADTQYF.

The chain has TRBV27 and TRBJ2-5, with 9 bases aligning to TRBD1. The CDR3 loop spans 16 amino acids. CDR1 MNHEY and CDR2 SMNVEV come from the germline V gene (reference sequence). V lost 6 bases and J lost 3; bases outside the gene matches: 11. CDR3 nucleotides: TGTGCCAGCAGCCGCGGACAGGGGACTTACGAAGAGACCCAGTACTTC. Translated: CASSRGQGTYEETQYF.

This clonotype was found a few times. The chain combines TRBV6-5 with TRBJ2-7; D gene uncertain. V gave up 0 bases and J gave up 2 bases, with 11 bases separating them. Germline lookup yields CDR1 MNHEY and CDR2 SVGAGI. The CDR3 sequence is 15 residues long. DNA of the CDR3: TGTGCCAGCAGTTACTCAGCTCATGGGCCCTACGAGCAGTACTTC. Encoded protein: CASSYSAHGPYEQYF.

The chain couples TRBV6-2 or TRBV6-3 to TRBJ2-4; D may be TRBD2 (6 bases). This CDR3 spans 12 amino acids. Trimming shortened V by 10 bases and J by 8 bases, and 15 bases separated the two germline ends. Germline assignment: CDR1 MNHEY and CDR2 SVGEGT. The CDR3 nucleotides read TGTGCCATACGGTCCCCGGGGGACATTCAGTACTTC. Amino acid sequence: CAIRSPGDIQYF.

This clonotype has more than one count but fewer than ten. The V gene is TRBV14, the J gene TRBJ2-7, with TRBD1 matching over 8 bases. Germline-derived CDR1 and CDR2 are SGHDN and FVKESK. V was pared by 0 bases and J by 5 bases, with 6 bases of the junction left unmatched. CDR3 size: 15 residues. CDR3: CASSQETGASHEQYF. The CDR3 nucleotides are TGTGCCAGCAGCCAAGAGACAGGGGCGAGTCACGAGCAGTACTTC.

This clonotype is a singleton in its sample. The J gene is TRBJ1-1, the V gene TRBV18; no firm D call. CDR3 length equals 16 residues. Trimming stripped 0 bases from V and 4 bases from J, with 15 bases between. Germline assignment: CDR1 KGHSH and CDR2 LQKENI. CDR3 in DNA: TGTGCCAGCTCACCACCACCGCGCGGTTATTTCACTGAAGCTTTCTTT. It specifies CASSPPPRGYFTEAFF.

The chain carries TRBV2 and TRBJ2-7; D gene uncertain. Trimming left V 2 bases short and J 3 bases short, with 8 bases between. This CDR3 comprises 13 residues. CDR1 is SNHLY, CDR2 FYNNEI, per germline. The chain's CDR3 is CASSESVYYEQYV. The CDR3 region has the DNA TGTGCCAGCAGTGAATCGGTATACTACGAGCAGTACGTC.

This clonotype appeared a few times. This chain links TRBV20-1 with TRBJ1-6; 9 positions match TRBD1. Germline trimming cut 2 bases from V and 7 bases from J; bases unmatched to any gene: 18. The CDR3 has 19 amino acids. The V gene's germline CDR1 is DFQATT and CDR2 SNEGSKA (reference sequence). The CDR3 here is CSARRAWGQGSFGNSPLHF. Written as DNA, the CDR3 is TGCAGTGCTAGAAGGGCGTGGGGACAGGGAAGTTTTGGAAATTCACCCCTCCACTTT.

This clonotype has more than one count but fewer than ten. This rearrangement joins TRBV7-8 to TRBJ2-7; 8 nucleotides agree with TRBD1. V shed 5 bases, J shed 7 bases, and the junction held 13 bases outside the gene matches. Germline-derived CDR1 and CDR2 are SGHVS and FQNEAQ. This CDR3 comprises 15 residues. CDR3 bases: TGTGCCAGCAGCCCCCCGGGGCAGGGGGCTCGGGAGCAGTACGTC. The encoded protein is CASSPPGQGAREQYV.

V usage is TRBV10-3 and J usage is TRBJ1-1, with D unresolved. The germline gives CDR1 ENHRY, CDR2 SYGVKD. Trimming pared 3 bases from V and 7 bases from J, leaving 6 bases between. The CDR3 covers 11 residues. The CDR3 sequence is CAISERSEAFF. CDR3 coding DNA: TGTGCCATCAGTGAAAGGAGTGAAGCTTTCTTT.

V usage is TRBV7-2 and J usage is TRBJ1-2; D is undetermined. V was shortened by 7 bases and J by 6 bases, with 24 bases between the two germline ends. The CDR3 is made up of 16 amino acids. Germline-derived CDR1 and CDR2 are SGHTA and FQGNSA. Here the CDR3 DNA reads TGTGCCAGCATCCTCCGGGCCTTCCGGGCCACAAATGGCTACACCTTC. Protein: CASILRAFRATNGYTF.

The chain is built from TRBV5-1 and TRBJ1-3; D call uncertain. The CDR3 runs 14 residues. The germline V gene encodes CDR1 SGHRS and CDR2 YFSETQ. V was shortened by 0 bases and J by 3 bases, with 7 bases between the two germline ends. Here the CDR3 reads CASSLDGSGNTIYF. In nucleotides, the CDR3 is TGCGCCAGCAGCTTGGATGGGAGTGGAAACACCATATATTTT.

This clonotype turned up a few times. The chain employs TRBV29-1 and TRBJ2-1, with 7 bases aligning to TRBD2. Germline V gene sequence: CDR1 SQVTM, CDR2 ANQGSEA. J was trimmed by 0 bases and V by 5 bases; bases with no gene match: 4. This CDR3 comprises 14 residues. The CDR3 DNA sequence: TGCAGCGTTTCGACTAGCATCTCCTACAATGAGCAGTTCTTC. Translated: CSVSTSISYNEQFF.

V and J are TRBV7-2 and TRBJ2-5, with TRBD1 matching 9 bases. The junction had 8 bases not matched to a gene; V was cut back by 5 bases and J by 4 bases. The CDR3 contains 15 residues. Germline-derived CDR1 and CDR2 are SGHTA and FQGNSA. CDR3 nucleotides: TGTGCCAGCAGCCAAGTACAGGGGGCGCGAGAGACCCAGTACTTC. Its translation is CASSQVQGARETQYF.

This clonotype was found a few times. This chain joins TRBV9 and TRBJ1-2; maybe TRBD1 (6 bases). Germline V gene lookup returns CDR1 SGDLS and CDR2 YYNGEE. V was clipped by 0 bases and J by 0 bases, with 6 bases between them. The CDR3 extends over 14 amino acids. In DNA, the CDR3 is TGTGCCAGCAGCGTAGCAGGGGCTAACTATGGCTACACCTTC. Protein sequence: CASSVAGANYGYTF.

The gene calls are TRBV13 and TRBJ1-3; D might be TRBD1 (6 bases). V shed 5 bases and J shed 0 bases, with 14 bases lying between them. The CDR3 covers 16 residues. Per the germline V gene, CDR1 is PRHDT and CDR2 is FYEKMQ (reference sequence). Written as DNA, the CDR3 is TGTGCCAGCAGCGGGCGGGACACGGACTCTGGAAACACCATATATTTT. Residues: CASSGRDTDSGNTIYF.

The chain links TRBV7-3 to TRBJ2-2; D possibly corresponds to TRBD2 (5 bases). Germline V gene data show CDR1 as SGHTA and CDR2 as FQGTGA. The V end lost 0 bases, the J end lost 0 bases, and 11 bases lay between the germline ends. The CDR3 sequence is 17 residues long. Written as DNA, the CDR3 is TGTGCCAGCAGCTTAACTTCGGGAAATCCGAACACCGGGGAGCTGTTTTTT. Encoded protein: CASSLTSGNPNTGELFF.

At least ten counts were recorded for this clonotype. The chain links TRBV7-9 to TRBJ2-1; 14 bases fit TRBD2. Germline V gene sequence: CDR1 SEHNR, CDR2 FQNEAQ (reference sequence). The V gene end was trimmed by 5 bases and the J gene end by 8 bases; junction bases not matched to a gene: 5. The CDR3 runs 15 residues. CDR3 in DNA: TGTGCCAGCAGCCGACTAGCGGGGGGGCTATATGAGCAGTTCTTC. Protein sequence: CASSRLAGGLYEQFF.

The chain recombines TRBV28 with TRBJ1-1; 7 bases are shared with TRBD1. V shed 3 bases and J 4 bases; nucleotides not matched to a gene: 5. The CDR3 runs 14 residues. The germline V gene has CDR1 MDHEN and CDR2 SYDVKM. The CDR3 coding sequence is TGTGCCAGCAGTTTGGGGGACAGTTTCACTGAAGCTTTCTTT. This codes for CASSLGDSFTEAFF.

Only a few counts were recorded for this clonotype. This chain links TRBV2 with TRBJ1-3, with TRBD1 matching 7 bases. Losses at the gene ends were 8 bases for V and 1 base for J; bases not matched to a gene: 5. The CDR3 has 14 residues. Germline assignment: CDR1 SNHLY and CDR2 FYNNEI. In nucleotides, the CDR3 is TGTGCCAGCTCTAACAGGGGTTCTGGAAACACCATATATTTT. Translating it yields CASSNRGSGNTIYF.

This chain links TRBV5-1 with TRBJ2-1, with TRBD2 as a possible D gene (6 bases). Trimming cost V 4 bases and J 4 bases, with 18 bases left between them. Germline-derived CDR1 and CDR2 are SGHRS and YFSETQ. The CDR3 has 16 residues. The CDR3 is CASSPSPSAGYNEQFF. CDR3 coding DNA: TGCGCCAGCAGCCCTTCTCCTAGCGCAGGATACAATGAGCAGTTCTTC. Complete variable domain (other parts from reference TRBV5-1 and TRBJ2-1): KAGVTQTPRYLIKTRGQQVTLSCSPISGHRSVSWYQQTPGQGLQFLFEYFSETQRNKGNFPGRFSGRQFSNSRSEMNVSTLELGDSALYLCASSPSPSAGYNEQFFGPGTRLTVL.

This sequence joins TRBV10-3 and TRBJ2-2; D is perhaps TRBD2 (6 bases). Per the germline V gene, CDR1 is ENHRY and CDR2 is SYGVKD. Trimming pared 4 bases from V and 0 bases from J, leaving 12 bases between. The CDR3 consists of 16 residues. The chain's CDR3 is CAISGGAQANTGELFF. Here the CDR3 DNA reads TGTGCCATCAGTGGCGGGGCACAGGCGAACACCGGGGAGCTGTTTTTT.